This paragraph covers one T cell receptor beta chain sequence. The data derive from a study of T-cell reconstitution after alpha-beta-depleted transplantation in children. V lost 3 bases and J lost 8, with 13 bases in between. The germline gives CDR1 MNHEY, CDR2 SMNVEV (reference sequence). This CDR3 region has 13 residues. Unique molecular identifiers tagged the TCRbeta library. MiXCR was run by TCRdb on the PCR reads, yielding one entry per CDR3 protein. The sample consists of roughly 500,000 distinct CDR3 sequences, around a third of them appearing once. This specimen was PBMCs from the stem cell graft donor, taken from the stem cell graft. The V gene is TRBV27, the J gene TRBJ1-1; tentatively, D is TRBD1 (6 bases). This sequence was found in a human donor who donated a stem cell graft to a child with aplastic anemia. CDR3 amino acids: CASSFQQGREAFF. CDR3 nucleotide sequence: TGTGCCAGCAGTTTCCAACAGGGTCGGGAAGCTTTCTTT.